This TCR beta chain emerged from a study of metastatic and nonmetastatic thyroid tumors. TCRdb called clones again from the PCR reads with MiXCR. The table includes 30,000 to 35,000 clones, approximately 16% detected once. All patients were untreated before thyroid surgery. At least ten counts were recorded for this clone. Germline-derived CDR1 and CDR2 are SGHRS and YFSETQ. V was pared by 0 bases and J by 4 bases, with 10 bases between. The CDR3 contains 15 residues. Source material: blood. V usage is TRBV5-1 and J usage is TRBJ1-4; D not resolved. This TCR came from a male donor with papillary thyroid cancer or a benign thyroid nodule (not recorded which). Some clones in this sample may be carry-over from other donors' samples. In nucleotides, the CDR3 is TGCGCCAGCAGCTTGGCCGGGAGGGATAATGAAAAACTGTTTTTT. Translated: CASSLAGRDNEKLFF.